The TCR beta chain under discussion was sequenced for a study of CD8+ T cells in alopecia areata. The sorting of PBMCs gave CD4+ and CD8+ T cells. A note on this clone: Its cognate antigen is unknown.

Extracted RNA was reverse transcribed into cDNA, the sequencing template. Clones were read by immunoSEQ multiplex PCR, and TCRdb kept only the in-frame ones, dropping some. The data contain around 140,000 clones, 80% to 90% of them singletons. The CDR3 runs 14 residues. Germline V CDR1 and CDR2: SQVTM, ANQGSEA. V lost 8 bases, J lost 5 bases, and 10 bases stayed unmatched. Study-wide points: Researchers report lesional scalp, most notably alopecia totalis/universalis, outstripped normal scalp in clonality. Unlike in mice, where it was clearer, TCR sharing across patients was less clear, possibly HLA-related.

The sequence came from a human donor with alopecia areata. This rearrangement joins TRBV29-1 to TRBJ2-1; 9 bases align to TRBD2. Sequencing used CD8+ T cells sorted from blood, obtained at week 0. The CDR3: CSSSETSGDNEQFF. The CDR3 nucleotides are TGCAGCTCCTCGGAGACTAGCGGAGACAATGAGCAGTTCTTC.